This T cell receptor beta chain was captured in a study of technical replicates of blood from several donors. J lost 3 bases, V lost 6 bases, and 4 bases had no gene match. The germline V gene encodes CDR1 MNHEY and CDR2 SMNVEV (reference sequence). The CDR3 has 13 amino acids. Libraries were prepared by immunoSEQ multiplex PCR; TCRdb keeps only in-frame clonotypes and omits some of them. The table has about 14,000 clones, 80% seen once. V is TRBV27 and J is TRBJ1-2, with 7 bases aligning to TRBD1. The receptor's source is a human donor in good health. The sample comprised PBMCs. The CDR3 loop reads CASSIQGDYGYTF. CDR3 bases: TGTGCCAGCAGCATCCAGGGGGACTATGGCTACACCTTC.